This T cell receptor beta chain is drawn from a study of OX40 agonist ivuxolimab in advanced cancers. This CDR3 comprises 15 residues. Trimming removed 5 bases from V and 4 bases from J; junction bases left unmatched: 6. Germline values: CDR1 PRHDT, CDR2 FYEKMQ (reference sequence). Profiling relied on immunoSEQ multiplex PCR, and the TCRdb table lists in-frame clones only, not all of them. The table lists under 30,000 clones, around 86% of them singletons, with around 28% in the top ten. Sample: CD4+ or CD8+ T cells sorted from blood, taken in a trial of the OX40 agonist ivuxolimab. The chain combines TRBV13 with TRBJ2-1, with 9 nucleotides matching TRBD1. The sequence was collected from an adult with an advanced solid tumor such as melanoma, head and neck, liver or kidney cancer. CDR3 coding DNA: TGTGCCAGCAGCGCCCGGACAGGGGCTTACAATGAGCAGTTCTTC. Its translation: CASSARTGAYNEQFF.